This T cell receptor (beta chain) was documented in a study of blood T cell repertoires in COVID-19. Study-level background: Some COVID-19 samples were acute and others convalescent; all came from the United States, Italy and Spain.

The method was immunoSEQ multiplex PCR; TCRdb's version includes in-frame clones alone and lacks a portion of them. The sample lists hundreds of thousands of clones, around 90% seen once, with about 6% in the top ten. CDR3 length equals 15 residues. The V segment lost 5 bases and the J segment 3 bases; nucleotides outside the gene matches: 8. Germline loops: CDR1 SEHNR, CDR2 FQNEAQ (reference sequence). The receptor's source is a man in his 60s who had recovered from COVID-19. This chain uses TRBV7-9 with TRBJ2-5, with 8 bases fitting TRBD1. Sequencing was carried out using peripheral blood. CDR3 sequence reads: CASSPRTGREETQYF. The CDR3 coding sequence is TGTGCCAGCAGCCCCCGGACAGGGAGAGAAGAGACCCAGTACTTC.